This T cell receptor (beta chain) derives from a study of T-cell memory formation after mild COVID-19. Study results and caveats: Clones that shrank (day 15 to 85) were balanced CD4/CD8, whereas later expanders leaned CD4+. Researchers could not confirm that second-wave clones peaking on day 37 targeted SARS-CoV-2.

The CDR3 consists of 13 residues. The germline V and J ends were trimmed by 2 bases and 4 bases, with 5 bases remaining between them. Germline values: CDR1 MNHEY, CDR2 SVGEGT. This clonotype was picked up a small number of times. The antigen remains unidentified. TCRdb ran MiXCR on the 5' RACE reads and lists one entry per CDR3 protein. This table has under 250,000 distinct CDR3 sequences, 7.5% to 10% appearing once. This sequence was found in a young man who had mild COVID-19 (a few samples of this study predate the infection). Cell type and time point are not known. The chain recombines TRBV6-2 or TRBV6-3 with TRBJ2-2; D not certain. What was sequenced was PBMCs or a T cell subset sorted from them (not recorded which). CDR3 in amino acids: CASSYPVTGELFF. CDR3 DNA: TGTGCCAGCAGTTACCCGGTCACCGGGGAGCTGTTTTTT.